This T cell receptor beta chain was retrieved from a study of response to subunit inactivated influenza vaccine. Regarding the study as a whole: After each seasonal influenza vaccination, few new T cells are recruited, the authors suggested.

Using its own MiXCR run on the RT-PCR reads, TCRdb lists one record per CDR3 protein. Here the sample spans some 600,000 distinct CDR3 sequences, approximately 15% being singletons. This clonotype was counted a few times. Its antigen is not known. The germline V gene has CDR1 SNHLY and CDR2 FYNNEI. Trimming at V came to 3 bases and at J to 4 bases, leaving 2 bases not matched to a gene. This CDR3 has 13 amino acids. The input for sequencing was PBMCs from blood, taken 14 to 15 days before vaccination. This TCR derives from a man aged 45-65 years who received an inactivated influenza vaccine. The chain couples TRBV2 to TRBJ2-7; TRBD1 matches at 8 bases. CDR3 in amino acids: CASSDQGAYEQYF. Written as DNA, the CDR3 is TGTGCCAGCAGTGATCAGGGGGCTTACGAGCAGTACTTC. Looking up the rest from reference TRBV2 and TRBJ2-7 gives the full variable domain: EPEVTQTPSHQVTQMGQEVILRCVPISNHLYFYWYRQILGQKVEFLVSFYNNEISEKSEIFDDQFSVERPDGSNFTLKIRSTKLEDSAMYFCASSDQGAYEQYFGPGTRLTVT.